These T cell receptor beta chains were read from a single sample in a study of beta chain features in type 1 diabetes. Generated by immunoSEQ multiplex PCR, the TCRdb table keeps only in-frame clones and is missing some. The table shows 35,000 to 50,000 clones, with approximately 49% occurring only once. The sample was stem cell memory CD4+ T cells from blood. The receptors here all came from a woman in her twenties or thirties in good health. The CDR3 runs from the conserved cysteine through the conserved F or W. A D gene is named only where the DNA matches it firmly. Only some rows state a clone size, as once, few, many or a class for expanded clones.

j_gene: TRBJ2-7
abundance: NA
v_gene: TRBV5-1
d_gene: TRBD2
CDR3nt: TGCGCCAGCAGCTTGGCCACTAGCGGGAGCTCCTACGAGCAGTACTTC
CDR3aa: CASSLATSGSSYEQYF

j_gene: TRBJ2-7
abundance: few
v_gene: TRBV5-6
d_gene: TRBD2
CDR3nt: TGTGCCAGCAGCATTGGGACTAGCGGCTACGAGCAGTACTTC
CDR3aa: CASSIGTSGYEQYF

j_gene: TRBJ2-5
abundance: few
v_gene: TRBV28
d_gene: TRBD2
CDR3nt: TGTGCCAGCAGCTCCGGGACTACCGGAACCCAGTACTTC
CDR3aa: CASSSGTTGTQYF

j_gene: TRBJ2-1
abundance: NA
v_gene: TRBV4-2
d_gene: TRBD1
CDR3nt: TGTGCCAGCAGCCATACAGGGGCGAGGGATGAGCAGTTCTTC
CDR3aa: CASSHTGARDEQFF

j_gene: TRBJ2-3
abundance: NA
v_gene: TRBV5-1
d_gene: NA
CDR3nt: TGCGCCAGCAGCTTACAGGGCATCACAGATACGCAGTATTTT
CDR3aa: CASSLQGITDTQYF

j_gene: TRBJ2-5
abundance: few
v_gene: TRBV23-1
d_gene: TRBD2
CDR3nt: TGCGCCAGCAGTCAATGGGAGGGCCACCAAGAGACCCAGTACTTC
CDR3aa: CASSQWEGHQETQYF

j_gene: TRBJ2-3
abundance: few
v_gene: TRBV5-6
d_gene: TRBD2
CDR3nt: TGTGCCAGCAGCTTGGTGGCGGGAGGGCCAGATACGCAGTATTTT
CDR3aa: CASSLVAGGPDTQYF

j_gene: TRBJ2-1
abundance: NA
v_gene: TRBV5-6
d_gene: NA
CDR3nt: TGTGCCAGCAGCTCCCTGGAGCGGAACTCCTACAATGAGCAGTTCTTC
CDR3aa: CASSSLERNSYNEQFF

j_gene: TRBJ1-1
abundance: few
v_gene: TRBV6-1
d_gene: NA
CDR3nt: TGTGCCAGCAGTGAACCGGGACTAGTGACTGAAGCTTTCTTT
CDR3aa: CASSEPGLVTEAFF

j_gene: TRBJ2-2
abundance: NA
v_gene: TRBV5-6
d_gene: TRBD1
CDR3nt: TGTGCCAGCAGCTTGGCGGACAGGGGCACCGGGGAGCTGTTTTTT
CDR3aa: CASSLADRGTGELFF

j_gene: TRBJ1-1
abundance: few
v_gene: TRBV14
d_gene: NA
CDR3nt: TGTGCCAGCAGCCAACAGGGGTTGAGGAACACTGAAGCTTTCTTT
CDR3aa: CASSQQGLRNTEAFF

j_gene: TRBJ1-4
abundance: NA
v_gene: TRBV7-2
d_gene: TRBD1
CDR3nt: TGTGCCAGCAGCCCAATTCAGGGGGTGGGTGAAAAACTGTTTTTT
CDR3aa: CASSPIQGVGEKLFF

j_gene: TRBJ2-1
abundance: NA
v_gene: TRBV6-5
d_gene: TRBD1
CDR3nt: TGTGCCAGCAGTTATGACAGGGGGCCGAACAATGAGCAGTTCTTC
CDR3aa: CASSYDRGPNNEQFF

j_gene: TRBJ2-3
abundance: few
v_gene: TRBV7-2
d_gene: TRBD2
CDR3nt: TGTGCCAGCAGCTCTCTAGCGGGAGTCAACACAGATACGCAGTATTTT
CDR3aa: CASSSLAGVNTDTQYF

j_gene: TRBJ2-1
abundance: NA
v_gene: TRBV18
d_gene: TRBD2
CDR3nt: TGTGCCAGCTCCCCGAGACTAGCGGGGGGCTACAATGAGCAGTTCTTC
CDR3aa: CASSPRLAGGYNEQFF

j_gene: TRBJ2-3
abundance: NA
v_gene: TRBV15
d_gene: TRBD1
CDR3nt: TGTGCCACCAGCAAGCGACAGGGGGGCACAGATACGCAGTATTTT
CDR3aa: CATSKRQGGTDTQYF

j_gene: TRBJ2-7
abundance: NA
v_gene: TRBV6-6
d_gene: TRBD1
CDR3nt: TGTGCCAGCAGTGTCCGGGACAGGGACTCCTACGAGCAGTACTTC
CDR3aa: CASSVRDRDSYEQYF

j_gene: TRBJ2-7
abundance: NA
v_gene: TRBV5-4
d_gene: TRBD2
CDR3nt: TGTGCCAGCAGCTTGGGGGGGACTAGCGCCAGCTTACGGCAGTACTTC
CDR3aa: CASSLGGTSASLRQYF

j_gene: TRBJ2-3
abundance: NA
v_gene: TRBV7-7
d_gene: TRBD2
CDR3nt: TGTGCTAGCAGCTTGGGGCTAGCGGGAGAAAGTACGCAGTATTTT
CDR3aa: CASSLGLAGESTQYF

j_gene: TRBJ2-1
abundance: NA
v_gene: TRBV21-1
d_gene: NA
CDR3nt: TGTGCCAGCAGCAAGAGGCCCAATAGCGGGAGCTCCTACAATGAGCAGTTCTTC
CDR3aa: CASSKRPNSGSSYNEQFF

j_gene: TRBJ2-7
abundance: NA
v_gene: TRBV20-1
d_gene: NA
CDR3nt: TGCAGTGCTAGCGAGGTTCGCGAGCAGTACTTC
CDR3aa: CSASEVREQYF

j_gene: TRBJ2-3
abundance: NA
v_gene: TRBV28
d_gene: NA
CDR3nt: TGTGCCAGCAGTTTCAGCGGGACAGATACGCAGTATTTT
CDR3aa: CASSFSGTDTQYF

j_gene: TRBJ2-3
abundance: few
v_gene: TRBV10-3
d_gene: TRBD1
CDR3nt: TGTGCCACCCTGGGACAGGTGGCAGATACGCAGTATTTT
CDR3aa: CATLGQVADTQYF

j_gene: TRBJ2-2
abundance: NA
v_gene: TRBV9
d_gene: TRBD1
CDR3nt: TGTGCCAGCAGCGTAGAGGGCAGGGGGATTTACACCGGGGAGCTGTTTTTT
CDR3aa: CASSVEGRGIYTGELFF

j_gene: TRBJ1-5
abundance: few
v_gene: TRBV7-2
d_gene: NA
CDR3nt: TGTGCCAGCAGCTGGGGCCCAGGACAGAACAATCAGCCCCAGCATTTT
CDR3aa: CASSWGPGQNNQPQHF

j_gene: TRBJ2-4
abundance: few
v_gene: TRBV2
d_gene: NA
CDR3nt: TGTGCCAGTCGCCGGGTGGGGCTTGCAAACATTCAGTACTTC
CDR3aa: CASRRVGLANIQYF

j_gene: TRBJ2-5
abundance: NA
v_gene: TRBV29-1
d_gene: TRBD1
CDR3nt: TGCAGCGTGTTGGACAGGGCGGACCAGTACTTC
CDR3aa: CSVLDRADQYF

j_gene: TRBJ2-1
abundance: few
v_gene: TRBV29-1
d_gene: NA
CDR3nt: TGCAGCGTTGAAGGTAACAGAGATGAGCAGTTCTTC
CDR3aa: CSVEGNRDEQFF

j_gene: TRBJ2-6
abundance: NA
v_gene: TRBV4-3
d_gene: TRBD2
CDR3nt: TGCGCCAGCAGCCAAGATCCGAGCGGGATGATATACTCTGGGGCCAACGTCCTGACTTTC
CDR3aa: CASSQDPSGMIYSGANVLTF

j_gene: TRBJ2-1
abundance: NA
v_gene: TRBV5-1
d_gene: TRBD2
CDR3nt: TGCGCCAGCAGCACGGGACTAGCGGGCATCAATGAGCAGTTCTTC
CDR3aa: CASSTGLAGINEQFF

j_gene: TRBJ2-7
abundance: few
v_gene: TRBV7-2
d_gene: NA
CDR3nt: TGTGCCAGCAGCCCAGGTAGCGGACAACCCTACGAGCAGTACTTC
CDR3aa: CASSPGSGQPYEQYF

j_gene: TRBJ2-1
abundance: NA
v_gene: TRBV5-8
d_gene: TRBD2
CDR3nt: TGTGCCAGCAGCCCGGGATTAGACGGGACTAGCGGCTACAATGAGCAGTTCTTC
CDR3aa: CASSPGLDGTSGYNEQFF

j_gene: TRBJ2-1
abundance: NA
v_gene: TRBV7-9
d_gene: TRBD2
CDR3nt: TGTGCCAGCAGCTTAGTCGCTAGCGGGAGATATTTCTTC
CDR3aa: CASSLVASGRYFF

j_gene: TRBJ1-4
abundance: NA
v_gene: TRBV28
d_gene: NA
CDR3nt: TGTGCCAGCAGTTTAAGGGGGACCTCTAATGAAAAACTGTTTTTT
CDR3aa: CASSLRGTSNEKLFF

j_gene: TRBJ2-2
abundance: NA
v_gene: TRBV4-2
d_gene: TRBD2
CDR3nt: TGTGCCAGCAGTCCGCGGGAGGGCCGATTCGGGGAGCTGTTTTTT
CDR3aa: CASSPREGRFGELFF

j_gene: TRBJ2-7
abundance: NA
v_gene: TRBV28
d_gene: NA
CDR3nt: TGTGCCAGCAGGACCTCTCCCCGCGGGGCCTACGAGCAGTACTTC
CDR3aa: CASRTSPRGAYEQYF

j_gene: TRBJ1-2
abundance: NA
v_gene: TRBV2
d_gene: TRBD1
CDR3nt: TGTGCCAGCAGTGAAGACAGGGGGCCGGGCTATGGCTACACCTTC
CDR3aa: CASSEDRGPGYGYTF

j_gene: TRBJ2-7
abundance: NA
v_gene: TRBV6-5
d_gene: NA
CDR3nt: TGTGCCAGCAGCTCGGGATACTCCTACGAGCAGTACTTC
CDR3aa: CASSSGYSYEQYF